The T cell receptor beta chain described here comes from a study of T cells in Graves' hyperthyroidism and ophthalmopathy. The CDR3 is made up of 19 amino acids. Germline-derived CDR1 and CDR2 are DFQATT and SNEGSKA (reference sequence). V was shortened by 3 bases and J by 0 bases, with 24 bases between the two germline ends. The investigators amplified TCR beta CDR3 regions from RNA transcripts. The study used the HTBI primer set for a first-round RT-PCR of the TCR CDR3. TCRdb reanalysed the multiplex PCR reads using MiXCR and keeps one entry per CDR3 protein. The profile shows 550,000 to 800,000 distinct CDR3 sequences, 15% to 20% of them singletons. This clonotype came up a few times. No antigen is known for it. Findings and limits, study-wide: Before onset, by a median of about seven months, the model predicted ophthalmopathy. Most clonotypes that expanded in the thyroid above 0.001 also showed up in blood.

The source of the PBMCs was less than 12 ml of fresh peripheral blood. V gene TRBV20-1 combines with J gene TRBJ2-1; D assignment may be TRBD1 or TRBD2 (5 bases each). Sequencing used blood. The TCR comes from a man between 18 and 29 years old with Graves' hyperthyroidism. The CDR3 DNA reads TGCAGTGCTAGCCTCCGGGGCCGAGAGTACTCCAGCTCCTACAATGAGCAGTTCTTC. This codes for CSASLRGREYSSSYNEQFF.